Each of the 5 T cell receptor beta chains below was sequenced from the same sample in a study of blood T cells in healthy people across ages (dated by TCRdb to about 2015). Library creation used 5' RACE. Sequencing instrument: Illumina HiSeq 2500. A second 7 to 11 cycle PCR used a sample-barcoded 5' primer and a J-beta primer mix. TCRdb cleaned the public reads at Q25 with fastp, built clones with MiXCR and kept in-frame beta chains. All rows with the same CDR3 protein become a single entry with the most common DNA and genes. The sample has about 1.7 million distinct CDR3 sequences on record, about 28% of them singletons. Of the sample, 7.7% falls within the top ten clones. The sequenced sample was blood. All receptors come from a woman in her 30s in good health.

In this sample, this clonotype turned up a few times. The chain has TRBV2 and TRBJ2-1; TRBD2 is a possible D gene (6 bases). This CDR3 is built from 15 residues. Trimming stripped 7 bases from V and 9 bases from J, with 22 bases between. Germline CDR1 is SNHLY and CDR2 is FYNNEI. The CDR3 sequence: CASKGDSAPTIEQFF. Here the CDR3 DNA reads TGTGCCAGCAAAGGGGACTCCGCTCCTACAATTGAGCAGTTCTTC.

This clonotype was counted a few times. The V call is TRBV20-1, the J call TRBJ1-2; D might be TRBD1 (6 bases). CDR3 length: 14 residues. CDR1 and CDR2 from the germline V gene are DFQATT and SNEGSKA (reference sequence). V dropped 7 bases and J dropped 8 bases, with 23 bases sitting between them. CDR3 sequence: CSVFLTGTPEGYTF. The CDR3 nucleotides are TGCAGTGTATTCTTAACCGGGACACCGGAGGGCTACACCTTC.

This clonotype was seen more than once but under ten times. V is TRBV12-3 or TRBV12-4 and J is TRBJ1-6, with D perhaps TRBD1 (5 bases). Trimming shortened V by 3 bases and J by 3 bases, and 9 bases separated the two germline ends. The CDR3 has 15 residues. In DNA form, the CDR3 reads TGTGCCAGCAGTTTTGAGGGGCTCTATAATTCACCCCTCCACTTT. It specifies CASSFEGLYNSPLHF.

The chain has TRBV7-6 and TRBJ2-4; D not certain. The CDR3 is made up of 13 amino acids. V shed 0 bases and J shed 13 bases, with 13 bases lying between them. Germline CDR1 reads SGHVS; CDR2 reads FNYEAQ. CDR3 loop: CASSLAAWNEQYF. As DNA, the CDR3 is TGTGCCAGCAGCTTAGCGGCCTGGAACGAACAGTACTTC.

The chain combines TRBV20-1 with TRBJ2-1; 8 nucleotides line up with TRBD2. The CDR3 has 14 residues. The germline V gene has CDR1 DFQATT and CDR2 SNEGSKA (reference sequence). The trim removed 6 bases at V and 4 bases at J, leaving 8 bases unmatched. The CDR3 nucleotides are TGCAGTGCCCCTCAGCGGGGGCCATACAATGAGCAGTTCTTC. It encodes CSAPQRGPYNEQFF.